Below are 4 T cell receptor beta chains sequenced from a single sample in a study of shared clonotypes between healthy human individuals. Sequencing was performed with immunoSEQ multiplex PCR; in TCRdb, only in-frame clones are kept and a portion is missing. The sample holds over 850,000 clones; approximately 80% are singletons and the top ten take around 0.47%. Sequencing was done on a sample of memory CD4+ T cells from PBMCs. Subset denoted: CD45RA-negative fraction. These TCRs come from a man between 18 and 35 years old in good health. Some clones in this sample may be carry-over from other donors' samples.

This chain connects TRBV28 to TRBJ2-5; 11 bases are shared with TRBD2. This CDR3 has 14 amino acids. CDR1 and CDR2 from the germline V gene are MDHEN and SYDVKM. With V trimmed by 5 bases and J by 7 bases, 6 bases remained unmatched. The chain's CDR3 is CASSPTSGSRTQYF. The CDR3 DNA reads TGTGCCAGCAGTCCCACTAGCGGGAGTCGGACCCAGTACTTC.

The genes are TRBV30 and TRBJ2-5, with D perhaps matching TRBD1 (6 bases). Looked up from germline, CDR1 is GTSNPN and CDR2 is SVGIG (reference sequence). The CDR3 has 12 residues. The ends were cut back, 3 bases at V and 5 bases at J, with 10 bases in the middle. The CDR3 loop reads CAWRWQGETQYF. CDR3 nucleotides: TGTGCCTGGAGATGGCAGGGGGAGACCCAGTACTTC.

The J gene is TRBJ2-2, the V gene TRBV18, with 9 nucleotides matching TRBD2. Per the germline V gene, CDR1 is KGHSH and CDR2 is LQKENI. The trim removed 1 base at V and 4 bases at J, leaving 4 bases unmatched. The CDR3 runs to 16 residues. CDR3 loop: CASSPRLADTTGELFF. The CDR3 bases are TGTGCCAGCTCACCACGACTAGCGGACACCACCGGGGAGCTGTTTTTT.

The chain carries TRBV30 and TRBJ2-2; possibly TRBD2 for D (5 bases). Between the trimmed V and J ends, which lost 3 bases and 8 bases, there was a span of 13 bases. Per the germline V gene, CDR1 is GTSNPN and CDR2 is SVGIG (reference sequence). The CDR3 contains 13 residues. The CDR3 DNA reads as TGTGCCTGGAGATCGGGAACGGAGGGGGAGCTGTTTTTT. Its protein is CAWRSGTEGELFF.